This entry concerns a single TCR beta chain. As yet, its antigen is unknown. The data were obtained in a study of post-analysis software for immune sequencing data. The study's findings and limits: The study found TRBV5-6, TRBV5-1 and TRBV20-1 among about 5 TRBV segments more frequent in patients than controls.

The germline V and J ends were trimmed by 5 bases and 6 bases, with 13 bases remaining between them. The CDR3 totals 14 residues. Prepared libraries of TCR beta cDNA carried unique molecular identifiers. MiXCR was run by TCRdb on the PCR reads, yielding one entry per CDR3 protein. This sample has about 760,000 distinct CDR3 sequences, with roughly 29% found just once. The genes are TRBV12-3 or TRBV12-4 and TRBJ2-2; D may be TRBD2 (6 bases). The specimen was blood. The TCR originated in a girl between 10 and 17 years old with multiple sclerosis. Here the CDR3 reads CASSVGGGPGELFF. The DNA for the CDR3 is TGTGCCAGCAGTGTCGGAGGAGGGCCCGGGGAGCTGTTTTTT.